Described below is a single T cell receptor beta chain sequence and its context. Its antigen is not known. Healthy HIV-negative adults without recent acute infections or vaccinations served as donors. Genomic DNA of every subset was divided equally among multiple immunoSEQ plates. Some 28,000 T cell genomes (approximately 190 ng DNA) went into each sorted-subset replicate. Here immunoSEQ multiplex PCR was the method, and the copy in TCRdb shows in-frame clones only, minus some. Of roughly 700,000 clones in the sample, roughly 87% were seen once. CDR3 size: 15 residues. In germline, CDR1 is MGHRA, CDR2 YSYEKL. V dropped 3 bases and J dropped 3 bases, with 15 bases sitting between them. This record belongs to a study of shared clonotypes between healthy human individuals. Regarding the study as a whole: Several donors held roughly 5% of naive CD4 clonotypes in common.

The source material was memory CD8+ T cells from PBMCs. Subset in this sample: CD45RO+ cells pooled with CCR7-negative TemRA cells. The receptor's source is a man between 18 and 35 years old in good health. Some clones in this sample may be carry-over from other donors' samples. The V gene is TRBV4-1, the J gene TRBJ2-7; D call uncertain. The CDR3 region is CASSHRTSPGYEQYF. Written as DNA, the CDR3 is TGCGCCAGCAGCCACAGAACCTCTCCCGGCTACGAGCAGTACTTC.